The next 25 T cell receptor beta chains were all read from a single sample in a study of T cell repertoires in cytomegalovirus infection. These TCRs are of unknown antigen specificity. TCRdb re-analysed the reads in MiXCR, keeping a single row per CDR3 protein. The sample lists approximately 350,000 distinct CDR3 sequences, roughly a third seen once, with about 13% in the top ten. This sample comprised cultured PBMCs, obtained from culture after CMV antigen stimulation. All receptors derive from a human donor in good health (CMV status not recorded). Some clones in this sample may be carry-over from other donors' samples.

This sequence joins TRBV19 and TRBJ1-1; D gene ambiguous. The CDR3 contains 14 residues. Germline CDR1 and CDR2: LNHDA and SQIVND (reference sequence). Trimming cost V 3 bases and J 3 bases, with 11 bases left between them. CDR3 loop: CASSMSGYDTEAFF. As DNA, the CDR3 is TGTGCCAGTAGTATGTCGGGATACGACACTGAAGCTTTCTTT.

This chain uses TRBV6-2 or TRBV6-3 with TRBJ2-1, with TRBD2 as a possible D gene (6 bases). Germline V CDR1 and CDR2: MNHEY, SVGEGT. Trimming cost V 2 bases and J 4 bases, with 12 bases left between them. This CDR3 contains 15 residues. The CDR3 bases are TGTGCCAGCAGTTACCCGGGACTGAGATACAATGAGCAGTTCTTC. Amino acids: CASSYPGLRYNEQFF.

The chain carries TRBV5-1 and TRBJ2-1; TRBD1 might be the D (5 bases). The CDR3 totals 16 residues. Germline values: CDR1 SGHRS, CDR2 YFSETQ. The ends were cut back, 0 bases at V and 7 bases at J, with 17 bases in the middle. The CDR3 here is CASSLGISRDGNEQFF. CDR3 coding DNA: TGCGCCAGCAGCTTGGGAATTAGCAGGGATGGGAATGAGCAGTTCTTC.

The chain combines TRBV5-1 with TRBJ2-1; 12 nucleotides match TRBD2. CDR3 length: 16 amino acids. CDR1 and CDR2 from the germline V gene are SGHRS and YFSETQ. V dropped 2 bases and J dropped 8; count of bases not matched to a gene: 8. The chain's CDR3 is CASSFHRTSGTDEQFF. The CDR3 DNA sequence: TGCGCCAGCAGCTTCCACAGGACTAGCGGGACCGATGAGCAGTTCTTC.

The chain links TRBV28 to TRBJ1-4; 7 nucleotides align to TRBD1. Germline V CDR1 and CDR2: MDHEN, SYDVKM. Trimming cost V 5 bases and J 5 bases; bases outside gene matches: 5. This CDR3 comprises 14 residues. CDR3 sequence: CASSRDSLNEKLFF. CDR3 sequence (DNA): TGTGCCAGCAGTCGGGACAGCCTAAATGAAAAACTGTTTTTT.

The chain carries TRBV19 and TRBJ1-2; D is unclear. The V and J ends lost 0 bases and 8 bases respectively, with 7 bases between them. Germline CDR1 LNHDA, CDR2 SQIVND (reference sequence). The CDR3 spans 12 residues. Here the CDR3 reads CASSIDLGGYTF. As DNA, the CDR3 is TGTGCCAGTAGTATAGATCTTGGAGGCTACACCTTC.

The gene calls are TRBV7-2 and TRBJ2-5; unclear D gene. The V and J ends lost 2 bases and 5 bases respectively, with 15 bases between them. The CDR3 totals 15 residues. Germline values: CDR1 SGHTA, CDR2 FQGNSA. As DNA, the CDR3 is TGTGCCAGCAGCTTAACCCGGGCCCCCGGGGAGACCCAGTACTTC. Residues: CASSLTRAPGETQYF.

This rearrangement joins TRBV7-2 to TRBJ2-5; TRBD1 aligns across 12 bases. J gave up 3 bases and V 5 bases, and 13 bases lay outside the gene matches. The CDR3 has 18 amino acids. CDR1 and CDR2 (germline): SGHTA, FQGNSA. The CDR3 spells CASSRLGQGATSEETQYF. Written as DNA, the CDR3 is TGTGCCAGCAGCCGACTGGGACAGGGGGCAACTAGCGAAGAGACCCAGTACTTC.

V usage is TRBV5-4 and J usage is TRBJ1-6; no clear D. Trimming removed 3 bases from V and 7 bases from J, with 11 bases in between. From germline, CDR1 is SGHNT and CDR2 YYREEE (reference sequence). This CDR3 contains 14 residues. CDR3 DNA: TGTGCCAGCAGCTCGACCCTGGACAATTCACCCCTCCACTTT. It encodes CASSSTLDNSPLHF.

The J gene is TRBJ2-3, the V gene TRBV12-3 or TRBV12-4; the match to TRBD2 covers 7 bases. CDR3 size: 16 residues. The ends lost 7 bases at V and 4 bases at J; junction bases unmatched: 14. The CDR3 region has the DNA TGTGCCAGCACCCAGCAGGCGGGACTACGTTCAGATACGCAGTATTTT. This translates into CASTQQAGLRSDTQYF.

The rearrangement links TRBV20-1 to TRBJ2-1; TRBD2 matches 11 bases. The CDR3 runs to 16 residues. Germline V CDR1 and CDR2: DFQATT, SNEGSKA (reference sequence). The trim removed 4 bases at V and 1 base at J, leaving 6 bases unmatched. CDR3 residues: CSAIIAGGPSYNEQFF. The CDR3 region has the DNA TGCAGTGCTATAATAGCGGGAGGGCCGTCCTACAATGAGCAGTTCTTC.

There are a few counts of this clonotype. This sequence joins TRBV7-9 and TRBJ1-4; D is perhaps TRBD1 (6 bases). V lost 5 bases and J 8 bases, leaving 12 bases between the germline ends. This CDR3 is built from 13 residues. CDR1 and CDR2 (germline): SEHNR, FQNEAQ (reference sequence). CDR3 in amino acids: CASSLTGLEKLFF. CDR3 nucleotide sequence: TGTGCCAGCAGCCTGACAGGTCTGGAAAAACTGTTTTTT.

There are a few counts of this clonotype. The chain couples TRBV7-2 to TRBJ1-3; D not certain. V lost 1 base and J 0 bases, leaving 13 bases between the germline ends. CDR3 size: 17 residues. Germline V gene sequence: CDR1 SGHTA, CDR2 FQGNSA. The CDR3 protein is CASSLENPPFSGNTIYF. CDR3 DNA sequence: TGTGCCAGCAGCTTAGAGAACCCGCCGTTCTCTGGAAACACCATATATTTT.

Turning to this clonotype: A junction end diverges from the germline sequence, so it may reflect a read error. V and J are TRBV9 and TRBJ1-1; D gene ambiguous. Germline V lookup: CDR1 SGDLS, CDR2 YYNGEE. The CDR3 runs 14 residues. Written as DNA, the CDR3 is TGTGCCAGCAGCGTCGGGTCCTTGAAAACTGAAGCTTTCTTT. Translated: CASSVGSLKTEAFF. The complete variable domain, with remaining parts taken from reference TRBV9 and TRBJ1-1, reads DSGVTQTPKHLITATGQRVTLRCSPRSGDLSVYWYQQSLDQGLQFLIQYYNGEERAKGNILERFSAQQFPDLHSELNLSSLELGDSALYFCASSVGSLKTEAFFGQGTRLTVV.

This chain joins TRBV27 and TRBJ1-1; TRBD1 matches at 8 bases. V was clipped by 5 bases and J by 3 bases; unmatched bases: 8. There are 15 residues in the CDR3. Germline V gene sequence: CDR1 MNHEY, CDR2 SMNVEV (reference sequence). CDR3 bases: TGTGCCAGCAGTCTACTACAGGGGGGGTACACTGAAGCTTTCTTT. Encoded protein: CASSLLQGGYTEAFF.

The chain combines TRBV15 with TRBJ2-7; no clear D gene. Germline V gene lookup returns CDR1 LNHNV and CDR2 YYDKDF (reference sequence). Trimming pared 1 base from V and 2 bases from J, leaving 9 bases between. The CDR3 is 14 residues long. The CDR3 region has the DNA TGTGCCACCAGCAGAGGGCTAGGTGCCTACGAGCAGTACTTC. Protein product: CATSRGLGAYEQYF.

The chain links TRBV20-1 to TRBJ2-7; D might be TRBD2 (6 bases). V lost 4 bases and J 5 bases, leaving 21 bases between the germline ends. Per germline, CDR1 DFQATT and CDR2 SNEGSKA (reference sequence). The CDR3 runs to 15 residues. The CDR3 protein is CSAITSSRYRNEQYF. DNA for the CDR3: TGCAGTGCTATTACTAGCAGTAGGTACAGGAACGAGCAGTACTTC.

There are a few counts of this clonotype. The gene calls are TRBV19 and TRBJ2-7; 7 positions agree with TRBD2. The length of the CDR3 is 16 residues. V was pared by 4 bases and J by 3 bases, with 12 bases of the junction left unmatched. Germline CDR1 LNHDA, CDR2 SQIVND (reference sequence). CDR3 in amino acids: CASSTPGRGKGYEQYF. CDR3 DNA: TGTGCCAGTAGTACCCCGGGGAGGGGAAAAGGCTACGAGCAGTACTTC.

This clonotype was picked up one time. The rearrangement links TRBV6-1 to TRBJ2-5; a possible D gene is TRBD1 (6 bases). Germline V lookup: CDR1 MNHNS, CDR2 SASEGT. The germline V and J ends were trimmed by 5 bases and 5 bases, with 15 bases remaining between them. The CDR3 consists of 14 residues. The CDR3 nucleotides are TGTGCCAGCAGTAGTGGGACACAAAGGGAGACCCAGTACTTC. This encodes CASSSGTQRETQYF.

This chain uses TRBV2 with TRBJ2-1; D is unclear. Trimming shortened V by 0 bases and J by 12 bases, and 9 bases separated the two germline ends. Germline CDR1 SNHLY, CDR2 FYNNEI. The CDR3 is 12 amino acids. CDR3 in DNA: TGTGCCAGCAGTGAAGCCCTCGGTAGGCAGTTCTTC. It is translated as CASSEALGRQFF.

The chain carries TRBV11-1 and TRBJ1-1; 7 nucleotides agree with TRBD1. Trimming at V came to 5 bases and at J to 5 bases, leaving 8 bases not matched to a gene. In germline, CDR1 is SGHAT, CDR2 FQDESV (reference sequence). The CDR3 spans 14 residues. DNA for the CDR3: TGTGCCAGCAGCCCCTTGACAGGGAGAACTGAAGCTTTCTTT. Amino acids: CASSPLTGRTEAFF.

The CDR3 sequence: CASRRQSATNEKLFF. DNA for the CDR3: TGTGCCAGCAGACGACAGTCAGCAACTAATGAAAAACTGTTTTTT. The chain employs TRBV27 and TRBJ1-4, with D possibly matching TRBD1 (5 bases). The V and J ends lost 6 bases and 0 bases respectively, with 11 bases between them. Germline V gene lookup returns CDR1 MNHEY and CDR2 SMNVEV (reference sequence). The CDR3 has 15 amino acids. The variable domain in full, with the rest retrieved from reference TRBV27 and TRBJ1-4, is EAQVTQNPRYLITVTGKKLTVTCSQNMNHEYMSWYRQDPGLGLRQIYYSMNVEVTDKGDVPEGYKVSRKEKRNFPLILESPSPNQTSLYFCASRRQSATNEKLFFGSGTQLSVL.

The rearrangement uses TRBV25-1 and TRBJ2-1; tentative D call: TRBD2 (6 bases). The germline V gene encodes CDR1 MGHDK and CDR2 SYGVNS. Trimming removed 4 bases at V and 6 bases at J, with 13 bases between. The CDR3 consists of 14 residues. Here the CDR3 DNA reads TGTGCCAGCAGTGGTCTGGGGGGACGCAATGAGCAGTTCTTC. It yields the protein CASSGLGGRNEQFF.

The chain has TRBV10-3 and TRBJ1-1; 8 bases fit TRBD1. There are 15 residues in the CDR3. Germline assignment: CDR1 ENHRY and CDR2 SYGVKD. With V trimmed by 2 bases and J by 3 bases, 5 bases remained unmatched. CDR3 nucleotide sequence: TGTGCCATCAGTGAGGGACAGGGATATGACACTGAAGCTTTCTTT. Its translation: CAISEGQGYDTEAFF.

V usage is TRBV18 and J usage is TRBJ2-5, with D possibly called TRBD1 or TRBD2 (5 bases each). CDR1 and CDR2 from the germline V gene are KGHSH and LQKENI. The V gene lost 6 bases and the J gene lost 2 bases, with 16 bases spanning the gap. CDR3 size: 15 residues. The chain's CDR3 is CASSNTGAVQETQYF. Written as DNA, the CDR3 is TGTGCCAGCTCGAATACCGGGGCGGTACAAGAGACCCAGTACTTC.